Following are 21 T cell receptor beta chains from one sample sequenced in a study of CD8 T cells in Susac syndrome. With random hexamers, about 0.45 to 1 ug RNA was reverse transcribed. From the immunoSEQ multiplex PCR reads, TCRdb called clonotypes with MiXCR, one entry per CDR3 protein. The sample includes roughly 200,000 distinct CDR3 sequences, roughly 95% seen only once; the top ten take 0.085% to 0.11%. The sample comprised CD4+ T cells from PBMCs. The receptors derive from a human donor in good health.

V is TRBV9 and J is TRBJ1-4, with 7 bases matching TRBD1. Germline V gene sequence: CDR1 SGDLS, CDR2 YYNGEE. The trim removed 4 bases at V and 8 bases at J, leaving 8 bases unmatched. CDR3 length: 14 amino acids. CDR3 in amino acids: CASSSGQVGEKLFF. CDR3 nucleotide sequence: TGTGCCAGCAGCTCCGGACAGGTGGGGGAAAAACTGTTTTTT.

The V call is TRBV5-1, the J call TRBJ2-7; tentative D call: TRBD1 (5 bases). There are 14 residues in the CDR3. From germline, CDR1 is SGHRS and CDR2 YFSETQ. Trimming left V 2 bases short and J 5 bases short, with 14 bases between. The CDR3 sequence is CASSFDRLQHEQYF. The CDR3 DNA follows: TGCGCCAGCAGCTTTGACAGACTTCAACACGAGCAGTACTTC. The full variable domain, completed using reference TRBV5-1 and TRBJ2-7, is KAGVTQTPRYLIKTRGQQVTLSCSPISGHRSVSWYQQTPGQGLQFLFEYFSETQRNKGNFPGRFSGRQFSNSRSEMNVSTLELGDSALYLCASSFDRLQHEQYFGPGTRLTVT.

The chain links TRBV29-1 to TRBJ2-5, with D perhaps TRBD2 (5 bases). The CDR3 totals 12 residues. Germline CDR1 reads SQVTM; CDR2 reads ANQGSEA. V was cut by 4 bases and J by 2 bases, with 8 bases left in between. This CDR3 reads CSVVGAQETQYF. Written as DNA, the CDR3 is TGCAGCGTTGTGGGAGCGCAAGAGACCCAGTACTTC. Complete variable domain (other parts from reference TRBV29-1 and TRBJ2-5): SAVISQKPSRDICQRGTSLTIQCQVDSQVTMMFWYRQQPGQSLTLIATANQGSEATYESGFVIDKFPISRPNLTFSTLTVSNMSPEDSSIYLCSVVGAQETQYFGPGTRLLVL.

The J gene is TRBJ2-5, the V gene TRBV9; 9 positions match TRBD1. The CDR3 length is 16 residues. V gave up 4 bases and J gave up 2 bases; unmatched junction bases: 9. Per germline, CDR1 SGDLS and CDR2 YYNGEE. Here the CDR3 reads CASSPRLGTGQETQYF. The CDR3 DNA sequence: TGTGCCAGCAGCCCGCGCCTCGGGACAGGGCAAGAGACCCAGTACTTC. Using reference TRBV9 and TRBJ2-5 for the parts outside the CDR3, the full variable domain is DSGVTQTPKHLITATGQRVTLRCSPRSGDLSVYWYQQSLDQGLQFLIQYYNGEERAKGNILERFSAQQFPDLHSELNLSSLELGDSALYFCASSPRLGTGQETQYFGPGTRLLVL.

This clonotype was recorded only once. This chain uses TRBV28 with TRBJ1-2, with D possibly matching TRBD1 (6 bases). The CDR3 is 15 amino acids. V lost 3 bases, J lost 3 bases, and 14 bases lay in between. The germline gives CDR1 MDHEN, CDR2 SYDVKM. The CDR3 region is CASSFPRDIYYGYTF. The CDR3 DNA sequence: TGTGCCAGCAGTTTCCCACGGGACATATACTATGGCTACACCTTC.

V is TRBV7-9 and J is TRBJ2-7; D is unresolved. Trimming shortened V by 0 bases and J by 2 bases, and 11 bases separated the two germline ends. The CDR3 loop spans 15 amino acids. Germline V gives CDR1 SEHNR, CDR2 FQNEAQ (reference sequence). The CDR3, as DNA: TGTGCCAGCAGCTTAGCACAGACTGAAACCTACGAGCAGTACTTC. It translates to CASSLAQTETYEQYF.

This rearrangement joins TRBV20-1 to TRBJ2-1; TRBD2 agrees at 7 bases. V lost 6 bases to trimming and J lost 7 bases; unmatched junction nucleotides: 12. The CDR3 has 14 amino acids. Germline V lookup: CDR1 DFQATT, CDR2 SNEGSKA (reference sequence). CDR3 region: CSAPESSGANEQFF. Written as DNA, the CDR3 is TGCAGTGCCCCTGAATCTAGCGGAGCGAATGAGCAGTTCTTC.

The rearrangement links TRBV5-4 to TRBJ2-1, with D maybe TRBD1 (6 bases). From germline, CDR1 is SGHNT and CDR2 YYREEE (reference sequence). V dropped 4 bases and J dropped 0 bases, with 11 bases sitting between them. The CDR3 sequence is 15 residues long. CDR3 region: CASSQTGDSYNEQFF. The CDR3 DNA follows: TGTGCCAGCAGCCAGACAGGCGACTCCTACAATGAGCAGTTCTTC.

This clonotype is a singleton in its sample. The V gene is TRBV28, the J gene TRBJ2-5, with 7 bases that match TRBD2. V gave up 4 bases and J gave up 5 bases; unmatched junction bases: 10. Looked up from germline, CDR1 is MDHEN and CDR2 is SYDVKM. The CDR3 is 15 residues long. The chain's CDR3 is CASSSVTSSLETQYF. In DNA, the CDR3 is TGTGCCAGCAGTTCGGTGACTAGCTCTTTGGAGACCCAGTACTTC.

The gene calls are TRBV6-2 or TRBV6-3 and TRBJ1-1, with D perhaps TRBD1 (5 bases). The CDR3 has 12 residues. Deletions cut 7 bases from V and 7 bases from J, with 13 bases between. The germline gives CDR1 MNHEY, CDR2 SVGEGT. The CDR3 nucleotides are TGTGCCAGCAAACTCCGGGACGGTGAAGCTTTCTTT. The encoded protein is CASKLRDGEAFF.

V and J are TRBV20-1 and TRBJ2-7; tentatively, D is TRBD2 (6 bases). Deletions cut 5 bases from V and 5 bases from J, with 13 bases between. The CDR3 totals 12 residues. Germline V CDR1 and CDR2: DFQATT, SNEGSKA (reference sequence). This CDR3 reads CSAGGLFHEQYF. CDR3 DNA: TGCAGTGCTGGGGGACTCTTTCACGAGCAGTACTTC.

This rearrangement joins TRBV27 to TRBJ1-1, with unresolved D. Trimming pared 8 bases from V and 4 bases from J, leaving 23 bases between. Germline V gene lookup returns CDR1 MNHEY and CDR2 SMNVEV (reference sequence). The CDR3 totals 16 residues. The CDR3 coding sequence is TGTGCCAGCTCCACTCACGGGGTTGGTTGGGGCACTGAAGCTTTCTTT. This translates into CASSTHGVGWGTEAFF.

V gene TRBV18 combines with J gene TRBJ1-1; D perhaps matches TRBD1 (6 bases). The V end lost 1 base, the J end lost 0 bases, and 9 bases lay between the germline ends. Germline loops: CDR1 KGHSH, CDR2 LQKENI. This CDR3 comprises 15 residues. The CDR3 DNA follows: TGTGCCAGCTCACCACTATCAGGGGTGAACACTGAAGCTTTCTTT. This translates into CASSPLSGVNTEAFF.

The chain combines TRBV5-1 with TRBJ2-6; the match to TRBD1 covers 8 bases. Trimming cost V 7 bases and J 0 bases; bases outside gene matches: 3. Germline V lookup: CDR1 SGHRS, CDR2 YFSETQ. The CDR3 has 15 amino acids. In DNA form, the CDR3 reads TGCGCCAGCGACAGGGGAGACTCTGGGGCCAACGTCCTGACTTTC. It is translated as CASDRGDSGANVLTF.

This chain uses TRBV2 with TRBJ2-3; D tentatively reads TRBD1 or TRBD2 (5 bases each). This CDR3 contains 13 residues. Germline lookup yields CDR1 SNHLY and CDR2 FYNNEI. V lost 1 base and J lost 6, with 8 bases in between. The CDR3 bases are TGTGCCAGCAGTGAAGGGGACGGGGATACGCAGTATTTT. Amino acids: CASSEGDGDTQYF.

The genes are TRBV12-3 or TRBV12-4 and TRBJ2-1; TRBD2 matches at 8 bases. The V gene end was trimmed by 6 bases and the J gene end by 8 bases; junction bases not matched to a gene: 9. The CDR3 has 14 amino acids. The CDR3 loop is CASRSGTRLDEQFF. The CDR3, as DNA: TGTGCCAGCAGATCCGGGACTAGGCTCGATGAGCAGTTCTTC.

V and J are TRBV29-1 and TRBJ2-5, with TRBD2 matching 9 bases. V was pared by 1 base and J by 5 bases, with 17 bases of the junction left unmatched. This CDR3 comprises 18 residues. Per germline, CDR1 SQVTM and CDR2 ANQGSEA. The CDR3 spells CSVEAWREGKFFDETQYF. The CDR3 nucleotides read TGCAGCGTTGAAGCCTGGCGGGAGGGCAAATTTTTCGATGAGACCCAGTACTTC.

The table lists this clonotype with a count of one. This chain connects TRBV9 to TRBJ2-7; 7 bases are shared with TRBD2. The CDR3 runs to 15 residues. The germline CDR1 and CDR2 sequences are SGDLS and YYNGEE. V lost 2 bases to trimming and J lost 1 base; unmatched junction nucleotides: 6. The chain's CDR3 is CASSVSAGNSYEQYF. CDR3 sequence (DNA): TGTGCCAGCAGCGTTTCAGCGGGAAATTCCTACGAGCAGTACTTC. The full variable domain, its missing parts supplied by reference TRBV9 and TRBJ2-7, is DSGVTQTPKHLITATGQRVTLRCSPRSGDLSVYWYQQSLDQGLQFLIQYYNGEERAKGNILERFSAQQFPDLHSELNLSSLELGDSALYFCASSVSAGNSYEQYFGPGTRLTVT.

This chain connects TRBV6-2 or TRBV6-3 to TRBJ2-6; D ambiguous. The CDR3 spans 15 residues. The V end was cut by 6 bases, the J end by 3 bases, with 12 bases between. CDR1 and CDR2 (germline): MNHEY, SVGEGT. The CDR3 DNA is TGTGCCAGCAGCTTACCCCCCGGTGGGGCCAACGTCCTGACTTTC. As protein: CASSLPPGGANVLTF.

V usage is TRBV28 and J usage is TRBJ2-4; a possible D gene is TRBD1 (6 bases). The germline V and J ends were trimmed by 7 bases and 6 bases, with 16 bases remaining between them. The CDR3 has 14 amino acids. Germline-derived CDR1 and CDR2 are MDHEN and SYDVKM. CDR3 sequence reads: CASIGGVSGNIQYF. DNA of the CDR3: TGTGCCAGCATTGGGGGCGTATCTGGAAACATTCAGTACTTC.

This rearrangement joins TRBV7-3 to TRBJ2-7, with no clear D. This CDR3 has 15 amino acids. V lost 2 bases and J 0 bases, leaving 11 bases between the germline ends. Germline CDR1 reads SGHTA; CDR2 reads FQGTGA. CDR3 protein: CASSLQAGSSYEQYF. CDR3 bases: TGTGCCAGCAGCTTACAGGCCGGAAGCTCCTACGAGCAGTACTTC. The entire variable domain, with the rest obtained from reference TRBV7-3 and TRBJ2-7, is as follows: GAGVSQTPSNKVTEKGKYVELRCDPISGHTALYWYRQSLGQGPEFLIYFQGTGAADDSGLPNDRFFAVRPEGSVSTLKIQRTERGDSAVYLCASSLQAGSSYEQYFGPGTRLTVT.